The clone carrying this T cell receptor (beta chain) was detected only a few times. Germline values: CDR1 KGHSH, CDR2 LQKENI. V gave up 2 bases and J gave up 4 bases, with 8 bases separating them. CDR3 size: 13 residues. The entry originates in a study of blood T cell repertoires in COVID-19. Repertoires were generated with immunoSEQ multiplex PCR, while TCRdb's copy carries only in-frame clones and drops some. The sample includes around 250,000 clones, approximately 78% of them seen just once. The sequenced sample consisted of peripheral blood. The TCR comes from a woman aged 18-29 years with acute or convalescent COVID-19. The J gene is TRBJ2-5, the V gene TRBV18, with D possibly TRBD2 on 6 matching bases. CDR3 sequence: CASSPKGGETQYF. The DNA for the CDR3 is TGTGCCAGCTCACCAAAGGGAGGAGAGACCCAGTACTTC.